This T cell receptor (beta chain) was identified in a study of T cell responses to AZD1222 COVID-19 vaccine. Study results and caveats: It should be noted that donors were predominantly white British and more often female, and clonal diversity was possibly underestimated. Within unmutated variant regions lay the reported targets of nearly half of spike-specific TCRs.

CDR3 length: 13 amino acids. Germline CDR1 is DFQATT and CDR2 is SNEGSKA (reference sequence). Trimming removed 3 bases from V and 2 bases from J, with 10 bases in between. About this clone itself: Its antigen is as yet unknown.

Assay: immunoSEQ multiplex PCR; the TCRdb copy retains only in-frame clones and omits some. This sample has around 130,000 clones, with about nine tenths found just once. This clonotype was sampled from an adult in good health. The material sequenced was peripheral blood, taken on day 0 of AZD1222 vaccination. The genes are TRBV20-1 and TRBJ1-2; unclear D gene. The CDR3 DNA sequence: TGCAGTGCTAGTCCTCAGAACAACTATGGCTACACCTTC. This gives the protein CSASPQNNYGYTF.